A single sample is the source of the 10 T cell receptor beta chains below, sequenced in a study of blood T cell repertoires in COVID-19. The table came from immunoSEQ multiplex PCR; TCRdb's copy has only in-frame clones and leaves some out. This table holds around 200,000 clones, 80% to 90% found once. The sequencing input was peripheral blood. These receptors were obtained from a woman aged 40-49 years with active or convalescent COVID-19.

This chain uses TRBV6-1 with TRBJ2-6, with D unclear. CDR1 MNHNS and CDR2 SASEGT come from the germline V gene. The CDR3 spans 16 residues. The V end lost 4 bases, the J end lost 0 bases, and 10 bases lay between the germline ends. The CDR3 spells CASSGAILSGANVLTF. The CDR3 nucleotides are TGTGCCAGCAGTGGGGCCATTCTCTCTGGGGCCAACGTCCTGACTTTC.

This chain uses TRBV9 with TRBJ1-1, with 7 bases fitting TRBD1. The CDR3 length is 17 residues. The V segment lost 0 bases and the J segment 5 bases; nucleotides outside the gene matches: 13. CDR1 and CDR2 (germline): SGDLS, YYNGEE. The CDR3: CASSVDDLPDRATEAFF. DNA of the CDR3: TGTGCCAGCAGCGTAGATGATCTTCCAGACAGGGCTACTGAAGCTTTCTTT.

The chain couples TRBV7-2 to TRBJ1-2, with TRBD1 matching 8 bases. The CDR3 covers 15 residues. Germline values: CDR1 SGHTA, CDR2 FQGNSA. With 5 bases clipped from V and 3 bases from J, the junction kept 8 bases outside the gene matches. This CDR3 is CASSKSGGADYGYTF. CDR3 bases: TGTGCCAGCAGCAAATCAGGGGGCGCGGACTATGGCTACACCTTC.

The chain carries TRBV2 and TRBJ1-1, with no clear D. This CDR3 is built from 13 residues. Trimming stripped 3 bases from V and 1 base from J, with 6 bases between. CDR1 and CDR2 from the germline V gene are SNHLY and FYNNEI. In DNA, the CDR3 is TGTGCCAGCAGTGACAACAAGAACACTGAAGCTTTCTTT. Residues: CASSDNKNTEAFF.

This sequence joins TRBV7-9 and TRBJ1-1; perhaps TRBD1 as D (6 bases). The CDR3 covers 14 residues. V was clipped by 5 bases and J by 7 bases, with 17 bases between them. Germline CDR1 is SEHNR and CDR2 is FQNEAQ (reference sequence). The DNA for the CDR3 is TGTGCCAGCAGCCCAGGGGCTAGGGTAGGTGAAGCTTTCTTT. This translates into CASSPGARVGEAFF.

The chain employs TRBV30 and TRBJ1-4; 8 bases match TRBD1. Germline V gives CDR1 GTSNPN, CDR2 SVGIG (reference sequence). Losses at the gene ends were 4 bases for V and 3 bases for J; bases not matched to a gene: 10. The CDR3 contains 16 residues. This CDR3 reads CAWTPLSDRANEKLFF. In DNA form, the CDR3 reads TGTGCCTGGACCCCACTGTCGGACAGGGCTAATGAAAAACTGTTTTTT.

The CDR3 reads CASSPRGAGGSSGANVLTF. The DNA for the CDR3 is TGTGCCAGCAGCCCCCGGGGGGCGGGGGGAAGCTCTGGGGCCAACGTCCTGACTTTC. This chain connects TRBV9 to TRBJ2-6, with 8 bases fitting TRBD2. This CDR3 comprises 19 residues. CDR1 and CDR2 (germline): SGDLS, YYNGEE. Trimming took 4 bases from V and 0 from J; bases not matched to a gene: 12. The variable domain in full, completed from reference TRBV9 and TRBJ2-6, reads DSGVTQTPKHLITATGQRVTLRCSPRSGDLSVYWYQQSLDQGLQFLIQYYNGEERAKGNILERFSAQQFPDLHSELNLSSLELGDSALYFCASSPRGAGGSSGANVLTFGAGSRLTVL.

The gene calls are TRBV7-9 and TRBJ1-1; maybe TRBD1 (5 bases). V lost 3 bases to trimming and J lost 1 base, with 12 bases between them. Germline CDR1 reads SEHNR; CDR2 reads FQNEAQ (reference sequence). The CDR3 length is 15 residues. The CDR3 DNA sequence: TGTGCCAGCAGCTTGGGGCAGGTATCGAACACTGAAGCTTTCTTT. It encodes CASSLGQVSNTEAFF.

The CDR3 spells CASSQDLAGEGDTQYF. In DNA form, the CDR3 reads TGTGCCAGCAGCCAAGACTTAGCGGGAGAGGGAGATACGCAGTATTTT. V usage is TRBV4-2 and J usage is TRBJ2-3; 9 nucleotides agree with TRBD2. The ends lost 0 bases at V and 5 bases at J; junction bases unmatched: 6. This CDR3 has 16 residues. Germline V gene data show CDR1 as LGHNA and CDR2 as YNFKEQ.

Of note for this clone: Being one base from a much bigger clone, this may be a read error. The V call is TRBV7-9, the J call TRBJ2-7; 7 bases line up with TRBD1. The CDR3 sequence is 14 residues long. The junction had 2 bases not matched to a gene; V was cut back by 1 base and J by 2 bases. Germline lookup yields CDR1 SEHNR and CDR2 FQNEAQ (reference sequence). CDR3 in amino acids: CASSLEGATYEQYF. The CDR3 DNA is TGTGCCAGCAGCTTAGAGGGGGCGACCTACGAGCAGTACTTC.